A selection of T cell receptor beta chains follows, all from one sample in a study of blood T cells in healthy people across ages. Using its own MiXCR run on the 5' RACE reads, TCRdb lists one record per CDR3 protein. The profile shows 600,000 to 900,000 distinct CDR3 sequences, about a quarter of them singletons. These sequences were also reported in another study, on T cells of mothers and their children.

Sample: blood. Every receptor here comes from a boy aged 5 to 17 in good health. Each CDR3 is given with its conserved first and last residue. The D gene is left open where the match is weak. The size entry is marked missing in some rows and otherwise reads once, few, many or a size class.

d_gene: TRBD1; abundance: .; v_gene: TRBV28; j_gene: TRBJ1-2; CDR3nt: TGTGCCACCAGGGGGAATGGCTACACCTTC; CDR3aa: CATRGNGYTF
d_gene: .; abundance: many; v_gene: TRBV6-5; j_gene: TRBJ2-7; CDR3nt: TGTGCCAGCAGTTACTCCGGCTCCTACGAGCAGTACTTC; CDR3aa: CASSYSGSYEQYF
d_gene: TRBD2; abundance: .; v_gene: TRBV5-1; j_gene: TRBJ2-1; CDR3nt: TGCGCCAGCAGCTTGGCTAGCGGAGCCTCCTACAATGAGCAGTTCTTC; CDR3aa: CASSLASGASYNEQFF
d_gene: .; abundance: many; v_gene: TRBV4-1; j_gene: TRBJ2-1; CDR3nt: TGCGCCAGCAGCCAAGTTTCCTACAATGAGCAGTTCTTC; CDR3aa: CASSQVSYNEQFF
d_gene: .; abundance: .; v_gene: TRBV7-4; j_gene: TRBJ1-5; CDR3nt: TGTGCCAGCAGCTTAGGCCGGGGAGGGGGAGATCAGCCCCAGCATTTT; CDR3aa: CASSLGRGGGDQPQHF
d_gene: .; abundance: .; v_gene: TRBV4-1; j_gene: TRBJ2-6; CDR3nt: TGCGCCAGCAGCCAAGATGGGGTTGGGGCCAACGTCCTGACTTTC; CDR3aa: CASSQDGVGANVLTF
d_gene: TRBD1; abundance: .; v_gene: TRBV28; j_gene: TRBJ2-5; CDR3nt: TGTGCCAGCAGTTCTATACAGGGGGCGGGTGAGCAGTACTTC; CDR3aa: CASSSIQGAGEQYF
d_gene: TRBD2; abundance: .; v_gene: TRBV24-1; j_gene: TRBJ2-1; CDR3nt: TGTGCCACCAGTGATTCGACTAGCGGGGGGCCCAATGAGCAGTTCTTC; CDR3aa: CATSDSTSGGPNEQFF
d_gene: .; abundance: few; v_gene: TRBV28; j_gene: TRBJ2-1; CDR3nt: TGTGCCAGCAGTTCCATAAAGGTCACCTACAATGAGCAGTTCTTC; CDR3aa: CASSSIKVTYNEQFF
d_gene: .; abundance: few; v_gene: TRBV2; j_gene: TRBJ2-1; CDR3nt: TGTGCCAGCAGCCGATCGACAGGCCCATACAATGAGCAGTTCTTC; CDR3aa: CASSRSTGPYNEQFF
d_gene: .; abundance: .; v_gene: TRBV4-1; j_gene: TRBJ2-5; CDR3nt: TGCGCCAGCAGCCAGGACGGCTCAGGTCCGGTGGGGCGGGAGACCCAGTACTTC; CDR3aa: CASSQDGSGPVGRETQYF
d_gene: TRBD1; abundance: few; v_gene: TRBV19; j_gene: TRBJ1-5; CDR3nt: TGTGCCAGTAGTATCATGACAGGGGGAAATCAGCCCCAGCATTTT; CDR3aa: CASSIMTGGNQPQHF
d_gene: TRBD2; abundance: .; v_gene: TRBV12-3/TRBV12-4; j_gene: TRBJ2-3; CDR3nt: TGTGCCAGCAGTGGTTTCGGGGGGATCACAGATACGCAGTATTTT; CDR3aa: CASSGFGGITDTQYF
d_gene: .; abundance: .; v_gene: TRBV4-1; j_gene: TRBJ2-6; CDR3nt: TGCGCCAGCAGCCAAAGGACCAGGCGTGCTGGGGCCAACGTCCTGACTTTC; CDR3aa: CASSQRTRRAGANVLTF
d_gene: .; abundance: few; v_gene: TRBV12-3/TRBV12-4; j_gene: TRBJ2-3; CDR3nt: TGTGCCAGCAGTTTCGACAGCCACACAGATACGCAGTATTTT; CDR3aa: CASSFDSHTDTQYF
d_gene: .; abundance: few; v_gene: TRBV6-5; j_gene: TRBJ1-1; CDR3nt: TGTGCCAGCAGCCCGCTCAGGGAGGGCACTGAAGCTTTCTTT; CDR3aa: CASSPLREGTEAFF
d_gene: .; abundance: .; v_gene: TRBV6-6; j_gene: TRBJ2-2; CDR3nt: TGTGCCAGCAGTTACTATACAAGGACCGGGGAGCTGTTTTTT; CDR3aa: CASSYYTRTGELFF
d_gene: .; abundance: .; v_gene: TRBV25-1; j_gene: TRBJ2-3; CDR3nt: TGTGCCAGCAGTGATCTGCACCTACACACAGATACGCAGTATTTT; CDR3aa: CASSDLHLHTDTQYF
d_gene: TRBD1; abundance: few; v_gene: TRBV6-6; j_gene: TRBJ1-5; CDR3nt: TGTGCCACTTCGGACCCAGGGGGCTATTATCAGCCCCAGCATTTT; CDR3aa: CATSDPGGYYQPQHF
d_gene: TRBD1; abundance: few; v_gene: TRBV12-3/TRBV12-4; j_gene: TRBJ2-5; CDR3nt: TGTGCCAGCAGTTGGACAGGAAGTAGGGGAGAGACCCAGTACTTC; CDR3aa: CASSWTGSRGETQYF
d_gene: .; abundance: .; v_gene: TRBV27; j_gene: TRBJ2-7; CDR3nt: TGTGCCAGCAGTGTAATAGGGGTTGACTACGAGCAGTACTTC; CDR3aa: CASSVIGVDYEQYF
d_gene: .; abundance: .; v_gene: TRBV3-1; j_gene: TRBJ1-2; CDR3nt: TGTGCCAGCAGCCAAGAGCGGACCGATAACACCTATGGCTACACCTTC; CDR3aa: CASSQERTDNTYGYTF
d_gene: .; abundance: few; v_gene: TRBV20-1; j_gene: TRBJ2-5; CDR3nt: TGCAGTGCTAGAGATCGGTCGGAGACCCAGTACTTC; CDR3aa: CSARDRSETQYF
d_gene: .; abundance: few; v_gene: TRBV3-1; j_gene: TRBJ1-4; CDR3nt: TGTGCCAGCAGCCAAGCAGGCCTGTTTGTAGAAAAACTGTTTTTT; CDR3aa: CASSQAGLFVEKLFF
d_gene: .; abundance: few; v_gene: TRBV5-5; j_gene: TRBJ2-5; CDR3nt: TGTGCCAGCAGCCCAGGGCCCTCGAAAGCGGAGACCCAGTACTTC; CDR3aa: CASSPGPSKAETQYF